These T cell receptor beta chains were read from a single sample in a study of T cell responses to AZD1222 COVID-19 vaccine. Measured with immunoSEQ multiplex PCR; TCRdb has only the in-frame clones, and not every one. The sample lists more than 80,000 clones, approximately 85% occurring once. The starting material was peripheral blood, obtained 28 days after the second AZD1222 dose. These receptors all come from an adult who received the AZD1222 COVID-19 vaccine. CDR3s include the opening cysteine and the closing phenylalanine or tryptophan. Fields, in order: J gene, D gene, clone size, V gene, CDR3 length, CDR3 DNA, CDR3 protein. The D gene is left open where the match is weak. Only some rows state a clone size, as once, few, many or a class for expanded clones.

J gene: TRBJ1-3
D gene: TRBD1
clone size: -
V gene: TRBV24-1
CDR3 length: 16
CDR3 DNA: TGTGCCACCAGTGACTACGGGACAGCCTCTGGAAACACCATATATTTT
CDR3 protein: CATSDYGTASGNTIYF

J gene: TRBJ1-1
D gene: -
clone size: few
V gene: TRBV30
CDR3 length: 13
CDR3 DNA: TGTGCCGGTAAGGCACTAATGAACACTGAAGCTTTCTTT
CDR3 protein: CAGKALMNTEAFF

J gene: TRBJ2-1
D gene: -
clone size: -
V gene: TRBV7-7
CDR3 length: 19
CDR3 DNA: TGTGCCAGCAGCTTAGGGAAGGACACCTTGGAGGGGTCCTACAATGAGCAGTTCTTC
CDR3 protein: CASSLGKDTLEGSYNEQFF

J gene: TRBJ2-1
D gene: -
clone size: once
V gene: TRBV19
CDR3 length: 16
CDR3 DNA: TGTGCCAGTAGTATAGGATACGGGAGTGGCTACAATGAGCAGTTCTTC
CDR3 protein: CASSIGYGSGYNEQFF

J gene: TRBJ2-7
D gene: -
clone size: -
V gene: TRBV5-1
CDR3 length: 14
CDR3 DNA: TGCGCCAGCAGCTTGGATCCAGGGACCTACGAGCAGTACTTC
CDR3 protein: CASSLDPGTYEQYF

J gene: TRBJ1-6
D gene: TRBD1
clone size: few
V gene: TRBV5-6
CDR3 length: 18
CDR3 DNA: TGTGCCAGCAGCGGCAGGGGGGGCCGTAGCTCCTATAATTCACCCCTCCACTTT
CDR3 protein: CASSGRGGRSSYNSPLHF

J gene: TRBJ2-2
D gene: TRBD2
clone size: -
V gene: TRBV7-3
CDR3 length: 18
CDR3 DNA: TGTGCCAGCAGCCCCCATACTAGCGGGAGGAGAAGCACCGGGGAGCTGTTTTTT
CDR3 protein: CASSPHTSGRRSTGELFF

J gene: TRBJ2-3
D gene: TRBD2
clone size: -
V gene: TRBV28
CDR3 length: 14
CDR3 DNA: TGTGCCAGCAGTTTTAGCGGGGATGGCGATACGCAGTATTTT
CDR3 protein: CASSFSGDGDTQYF

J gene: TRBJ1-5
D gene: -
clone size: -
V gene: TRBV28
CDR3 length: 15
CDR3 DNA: TGTGCCAGCAGCCTCGGACCCCAACTCAATCAGCCCCAGCATTTT
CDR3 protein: CASSLGPQLNQPQHF

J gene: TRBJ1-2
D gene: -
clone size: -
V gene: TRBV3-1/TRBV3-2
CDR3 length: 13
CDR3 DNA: TGTGCCAGCAGCCAAGCGGACTATTATGGCTACACCTTC
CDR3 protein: CASSQADYYGYTF

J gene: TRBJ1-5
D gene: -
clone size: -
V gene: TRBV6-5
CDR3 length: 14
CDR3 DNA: TGTGCCAGCAACCCAAGGATGGGCAATCAGCCCCAGCATTTT
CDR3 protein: CASNPRMGNQPQHF

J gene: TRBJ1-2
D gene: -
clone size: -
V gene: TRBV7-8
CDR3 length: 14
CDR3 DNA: TGTGCCAGCAGCGCCCGACAGGTTGCCTATGGCTACACCTTC
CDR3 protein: CASSARQVAYGYTF

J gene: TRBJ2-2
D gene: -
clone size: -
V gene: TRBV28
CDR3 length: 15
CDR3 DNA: TGTGCCAGCACCCCGCTGGGGAGAAACACCGGGGAGCTGTTTTTT
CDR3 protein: CASTPLGRNTGELFF

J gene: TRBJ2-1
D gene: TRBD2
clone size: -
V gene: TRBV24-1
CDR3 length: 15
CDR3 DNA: TGTGCCACCAGTGATTTGGGCGGGGGGCGCGATGAGCAGTTCTTC
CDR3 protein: CATSDLGGGRDEQFF

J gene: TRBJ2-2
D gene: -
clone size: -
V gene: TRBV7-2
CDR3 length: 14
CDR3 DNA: TGTGCCAGCAGCTTTACGTGGGGGGCCGGGGAGCTGTTTTTT
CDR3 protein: CASSFTWGAGELFF

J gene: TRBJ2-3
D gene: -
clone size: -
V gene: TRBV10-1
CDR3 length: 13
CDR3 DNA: TGCGCCAGCAGTGACGCTAGCGCAGATACGCAGTATTTT
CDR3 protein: CASSDASADTQYF

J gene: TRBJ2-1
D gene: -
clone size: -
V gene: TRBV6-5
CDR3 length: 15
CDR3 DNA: TGTGCCAGCAGAACTAGCCACCCCTCCTACAATGAGCAGTTCTTC
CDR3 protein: CASRTSHPSYNEQFF

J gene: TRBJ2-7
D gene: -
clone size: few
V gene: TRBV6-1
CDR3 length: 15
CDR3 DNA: TGTGCCAGCAGTGAATGGGGGCGGGGTTCCTACGAGCAGTACTTC
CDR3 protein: CASSEWGRGSYEQYF

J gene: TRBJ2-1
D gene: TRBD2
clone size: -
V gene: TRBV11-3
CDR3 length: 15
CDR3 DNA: TGTGCCAGCAGCCGAATAGCGGGGGGTTACAATGAGCAGTTCTTC
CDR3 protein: CASSRIAGGYNEQFF

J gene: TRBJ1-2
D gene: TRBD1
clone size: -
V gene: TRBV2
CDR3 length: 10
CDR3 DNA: TGTGCCATCGGACAGGATGGCTACACCTTC
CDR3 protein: CAIGQDGYTF

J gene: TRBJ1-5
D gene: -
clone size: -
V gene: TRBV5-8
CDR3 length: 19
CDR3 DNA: TGTGCCAGCAGCTTGGAAGCTTCCCAGGGCATGAGTAGCAATCAGCCCCAGCATTTT
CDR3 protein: CASSLEASQGMSSNQPQHF

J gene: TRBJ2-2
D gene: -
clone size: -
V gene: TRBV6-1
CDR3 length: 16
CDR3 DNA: TGTGCCAGCAGTGAAGTAAGGGGGTCAGGGACCGGGGAGCTGTTTTTT
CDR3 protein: CASSEVRGSGTGELFF

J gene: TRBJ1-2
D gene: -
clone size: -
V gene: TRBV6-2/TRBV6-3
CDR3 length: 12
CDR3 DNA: TGTGCCAGTAGTCGTACAGCCTATGGCTACACCTTC
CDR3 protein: CASSRTAYGYTF

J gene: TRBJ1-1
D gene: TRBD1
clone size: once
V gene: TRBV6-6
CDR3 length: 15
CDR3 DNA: TGTGCCAGCAGTTACCCCGGACAGGGGGCGATTGAAGCTTTCTTT
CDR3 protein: CASSYPGQGAIEAFF

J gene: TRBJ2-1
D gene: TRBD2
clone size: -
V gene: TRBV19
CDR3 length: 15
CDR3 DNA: TGTGCCAGTAGTGTCAGCGGGGCCTCCTACAATGAGCAGTTCTTC
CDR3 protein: CASSVSGASYNEQFF

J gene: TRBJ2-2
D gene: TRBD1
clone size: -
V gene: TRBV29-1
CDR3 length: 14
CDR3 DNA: TGCAGCGTTGGGGAACAGGGGTACACCGGGGAGCTGTTTTTT
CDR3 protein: CSVGEQGYTGELFF

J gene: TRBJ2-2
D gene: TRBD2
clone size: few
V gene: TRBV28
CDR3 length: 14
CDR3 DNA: TGTGCCACCGCTTCTAGCGGGGTCACCGGGGAGCTGTTTTTT
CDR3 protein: CATASSGVTGELFF

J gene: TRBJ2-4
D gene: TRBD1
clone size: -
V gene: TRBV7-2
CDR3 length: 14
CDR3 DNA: TGTGCCAGCAGATCCACAGGGGCCTCAAACATTCAGTACTTC
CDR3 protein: CASRSTGASNIQYF

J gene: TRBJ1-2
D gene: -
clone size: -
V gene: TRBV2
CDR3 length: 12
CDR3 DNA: TGTGCCGTAAAAGGAGGGTACTATGGCTACACCTTC
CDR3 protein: CAVKGGYYGYTF

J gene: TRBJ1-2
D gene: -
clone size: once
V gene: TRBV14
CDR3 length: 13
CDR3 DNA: TGTGCCAGCAGCCAAGTAGGGAACTATGGCTACACCTTC
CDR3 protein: CASSQVGNYGYTF

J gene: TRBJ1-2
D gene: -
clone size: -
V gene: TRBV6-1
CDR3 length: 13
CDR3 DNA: TGTGCCAGCAGTGAACGGGGAGGCTATGGCTACACCTTC
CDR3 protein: CASSERGGYGYTF

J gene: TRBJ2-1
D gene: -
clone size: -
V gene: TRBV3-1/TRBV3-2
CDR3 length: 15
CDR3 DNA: TGTGCCAGCAGCCCAGGTTCTACTAGTTACAATGAGCAGTTCTTC
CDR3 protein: CASSPGSTSYNEQFF

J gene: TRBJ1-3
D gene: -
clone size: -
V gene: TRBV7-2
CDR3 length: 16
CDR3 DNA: TGTGCCAGCAGCTTAGAATGGGGGGCCTCTGGAAACACCATATATTTT
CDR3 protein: CASSLEWGASGNTIYF

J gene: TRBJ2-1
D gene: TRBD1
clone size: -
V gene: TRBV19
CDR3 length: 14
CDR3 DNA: TGTGCCAGTAGTATAGATCCGGACAGGCGCGAGCAGTTCTTC
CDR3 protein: CASSIDPDRREQFF

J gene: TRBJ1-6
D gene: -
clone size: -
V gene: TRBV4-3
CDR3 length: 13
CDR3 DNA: TGCGCCAGCAGCCAAGGGTTGGGGTTGGGATTCCACTTT
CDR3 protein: CASSQGLGLGFHF

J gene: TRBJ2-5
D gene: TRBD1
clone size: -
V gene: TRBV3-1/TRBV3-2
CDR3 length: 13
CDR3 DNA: TGTGCCAGCAGCCGACAGGGTAGTGAGACCCAGTACTTC
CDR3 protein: CASSRQGSETQYF

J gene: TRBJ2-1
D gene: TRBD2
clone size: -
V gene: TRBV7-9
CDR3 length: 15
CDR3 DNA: TGTGCCAGCAGCTTAGGGGCAGGGACTAGCGGTGAGCAGTTCTTC
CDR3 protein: CASSLGAGTSGEQFF

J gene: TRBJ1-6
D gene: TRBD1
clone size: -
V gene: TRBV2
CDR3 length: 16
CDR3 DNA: TGTGCCAGCACGGACCAGGGACAGGGGGCAAGTTCACCCCTCCACTTT
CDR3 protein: CASTDQGQGASSPLHF

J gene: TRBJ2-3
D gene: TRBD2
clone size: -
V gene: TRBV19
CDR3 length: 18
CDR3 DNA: TGTGCCAGTAAAAGGGCAGTAGCGGGAGGGCCTAGCACAGATACGCAGTATTTT
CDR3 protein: CASKRAVAGGPSTDTQYF

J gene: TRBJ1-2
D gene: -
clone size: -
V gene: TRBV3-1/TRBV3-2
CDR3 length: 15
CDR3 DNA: TGTGCCAGCAGCCAAGTCGGAGGGGTTGGATATGGCTACACCTTC
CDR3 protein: CASSQVGGVGYGYTF

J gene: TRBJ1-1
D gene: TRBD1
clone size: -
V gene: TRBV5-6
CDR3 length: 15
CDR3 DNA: TGTGCCAGCAGCCTAAAGGGACAGGGTAACACTGAAGCTTTCTTT
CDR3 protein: CASSLKGQGNTEAFF

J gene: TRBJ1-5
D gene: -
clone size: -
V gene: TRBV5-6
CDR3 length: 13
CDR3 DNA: TGTGCCAGCAGCTTAAATAGCAATCAGCCCCAGCATTTT
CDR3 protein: CASSLNSNQPQHF

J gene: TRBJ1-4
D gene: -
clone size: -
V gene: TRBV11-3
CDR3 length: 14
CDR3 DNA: TGTGCCAGCAGCTTAGAAGGCACTAATGAAAAACTGTTTTTT
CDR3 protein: CASSLEGTNEKLFF

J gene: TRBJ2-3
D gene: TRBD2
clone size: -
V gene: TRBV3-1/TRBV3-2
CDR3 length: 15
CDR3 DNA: TGTGCCAGCAGCCCTAGCGGGGGGACCACAGATACGCAGTATTTT
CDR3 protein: CASSPSGGTTDTQYF

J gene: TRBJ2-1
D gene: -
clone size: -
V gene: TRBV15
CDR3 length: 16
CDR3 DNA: TGTGCCACCAGCAGAGGCCGTGAAACCCCTTACAATGAGCAGTTCTTC
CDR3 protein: CATSRGRETPYNEQFF

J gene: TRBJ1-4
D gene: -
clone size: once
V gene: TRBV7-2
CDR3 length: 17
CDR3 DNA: TGTGCCAGCAGCCCCAACCTCCCGGGACAAATCAATGAAAAACTGTTTTTT
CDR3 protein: CASSPNLPGQINEKLFF

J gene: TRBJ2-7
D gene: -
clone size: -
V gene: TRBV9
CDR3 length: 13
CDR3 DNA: TGTGCCAGCAGCGTAGGCACGTTCGGCGAGCAGTACTTC
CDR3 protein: CASSVGTFGEQYF

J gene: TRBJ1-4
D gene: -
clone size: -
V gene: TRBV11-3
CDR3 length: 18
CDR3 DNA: TGTGCCAGCAGCTTAGGAGTCAGGTCTTCAGCAACTAATGAAAAACTGTTTTTT
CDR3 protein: CASSLGVRSSATNEKLFF

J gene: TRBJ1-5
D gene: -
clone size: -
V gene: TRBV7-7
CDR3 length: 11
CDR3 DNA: TGTGCCAGCAGCCCAAATCAGCCCCAGCATTTT
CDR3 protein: CASSPNQPQHF

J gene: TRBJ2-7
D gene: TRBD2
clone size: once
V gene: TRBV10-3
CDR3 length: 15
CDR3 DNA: TGTGCCATCGGGTCGGGACTAGCGGGAGTCCTCGAGCAGTACTTC
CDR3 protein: CAIGSGLAGVLEQYF

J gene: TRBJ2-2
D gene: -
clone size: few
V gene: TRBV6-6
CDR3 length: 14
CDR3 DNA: TGTGCCAGCAGACGCGACAGGAACACCGGGGAGCTGTTTTTT
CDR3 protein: CASRRDRNTGELFF

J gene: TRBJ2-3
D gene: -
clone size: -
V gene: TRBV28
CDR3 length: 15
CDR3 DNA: TGTGCCAGCAGCAGGACGCCCTCATTGGGAGATACGCAGTATTTT
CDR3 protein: CASSRTPSLGDTQYF

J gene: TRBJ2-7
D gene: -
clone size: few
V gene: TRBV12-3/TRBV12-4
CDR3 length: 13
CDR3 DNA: TGTGCCAGCAAGTTGGACAGTAGTGGGGAGCAGTACTTC
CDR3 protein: CASKLDSSGEQYF

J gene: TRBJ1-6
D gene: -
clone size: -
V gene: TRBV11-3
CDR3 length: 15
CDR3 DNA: TGTGCCAGCAGCCCGCCCGAGGGCCGGGGGTCACCCCTCCACTTT
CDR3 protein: CASSPPEGRGSPLHF

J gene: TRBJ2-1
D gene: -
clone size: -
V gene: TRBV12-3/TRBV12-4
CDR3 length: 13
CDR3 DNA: TGTGCCAGCAGTTTAGCAAGGTACAATGAGCAGTTCTTC
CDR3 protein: CASSLARYNEQFF

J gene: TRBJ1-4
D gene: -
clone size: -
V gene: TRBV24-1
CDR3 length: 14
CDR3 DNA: TGTGCCACCAGCGAGGGAGGAACTAATGAAAAACTGTTTTTT
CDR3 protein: CATSEGGTNEKLFF

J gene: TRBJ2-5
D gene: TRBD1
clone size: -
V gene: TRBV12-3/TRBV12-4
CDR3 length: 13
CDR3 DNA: TGTGCCAGCTCAGGACAGGCGAAAGAGACCCAGTACTTC
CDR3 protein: CASSGQAKETQYF

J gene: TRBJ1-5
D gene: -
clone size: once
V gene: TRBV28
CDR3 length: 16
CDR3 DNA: TGTGCCAGCACCTCACCGAGGGCGCGGGACAATCAGCCCCAGCATTTT
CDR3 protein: CASTSPRARDNQPQHF

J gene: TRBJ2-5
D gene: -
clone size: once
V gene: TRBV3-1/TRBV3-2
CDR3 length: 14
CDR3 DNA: TGTGCCAGCAGCCAAGAGGCAGGGGAGGAGACCCAGTACTTC
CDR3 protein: CASSQEAGEETQYF

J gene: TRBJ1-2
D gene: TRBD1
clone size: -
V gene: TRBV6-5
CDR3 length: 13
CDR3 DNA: TGTGCCAGCAGTCGACAGGGGGCTGGGGGCTACACCTTC
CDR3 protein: CASSRQGAGGYTF